The 16 T cell receptor beta chains in this list originate from one sample, sequenced in a study of shared clonotypes between healthy human individuals. Some clones are missing from TCRdb's copy, which holds only in-frame ones; the method was immunoSEQ multiplex PCR. The sample shows approximately 110,000 clones, around 64% of them seen only once. The sequenced material came from memory CD8+ T cells sorted from blood. Subset in this sample: CD45RO+ cells pooled with CCR7-negative TemRA cells. The receptors originated from a woman younger than 45 in good health.

This clone was observed at least ten times. The rearrangement joins TRBV5-5 to TRBJ1-1; D perhaps matches TRBD1 (5 bases). Deletions cut 0 bases from V and 4 bases from J, with 16 bases between. Germline V lookup: CDR1 SGHKS, CDR2 YYEKEE (reference sequence). The CDR3 has 16 residues. CDR3 loop: CASSLEGTALSTEAFF. CDR3 nucleotide sequence: TGTGCCAGCAGCTTGGAAGGGACGGCCTTGAGCACTGAAGCTTTCTTT.

This chain uses TRBV5-1 with TRBJ2-2, with a possible D match to TRBD2 (6 bases). This CDR3 region has 15 residues. V lost 0 bases and J 2 bases, leaving 8 bases between the germline ends. The germline V gene has CDR1 SGHRS and CDR2 YFSETQ. As DNA, the CDR3 is TGCGCCAGCAGCTTGGGCGGGGTCAACACCGGGGAGCTGTTTTTT. It is translated as CASSLGGVNTGELFF.

V usage is TRBV18 and J usage is TRBJ1-1; maybe TRBD1 (5 bases). The CDR3 runs to 15 residues. V was cut by 0 bases and J by 0 bases, with 8 bases left in between. CDR1 and CDR2 from the germline V gene are KGHSH and LQKENI. The CDR3 here is CASSPPGRLNTEAFF. Written as DNA, the CDR3 is TGTGCCAGCTCACCACCGGGACGGCTGAACACTGAAGCTTTCTTT.

The CDR3 reads CASSYSVRSGDEKLFF. Here the CDR3 DNA reads TGTGCCAGCAGTTACTCGGTCCGGTCCGGGGATGAAAAACTGTTTTTT. The V and J genes are TRBV6-6 and TRBJ1-4; D gene ambiguous. The CDR3 extends over 16 amino acids. The V and J ends lost 0 bases and 6 bases respectively, with 14 bases between them. Germline-derived CDR1 and CDR2 are MNHNY and SVGAGI (reference sequence).

This sequence joins TRBV7-8 and TRBJ2-7; 7 bases match TRBD2. V was pared by 1 base and J by 7 bases, with 16 bases of the junction left unmatched. Germline lookup yields CDR1 SGHVS and CDR2 FQNEAQ. The length of the CDR3 is 17 residues. CDR3 bases: TGTGCCAGCAGCTTAGTTCCTAGCGGAGACCCGGCCAGGGAGCAGTACTTC. Protein sequence: CASSLVPSGDPAREQYF.

This clone showed up just once. The rearrangement joins TRBV19 to TRBJ1-5; 9 bases match TRBD1. In germline, CDR1 is LNHDA, CDR2 SQIVND (reference sequence). With V trimmed by 7 bases and J by 4 bases, 11 bases remained unmatched. The CDR3 has 16 residues. This CDR3 is CASNPGQGRYNQPQHF. CDR3 DNA sequence: TGTGCCAGTAACCCGGGACAGGGCCGTTATAATCAGCCCCAGCATTTT.

The CDR3 DNA follows: TGTGCCAGCAGCTCGCCTCGGGAGGGGACCTATGGCTACACCTTC. Amino acid sequence: CASSSPREGTYGYTF. V gene TRBV7-2 combines with J gene TRBJ1-2; a possible D gene is TRBD1 (5 bases). The CDR3 has 15 amino acids. CDR1 and CDR2 from the germline V gene are SGHTA and FQGNSA. V dropped 4 bases and J dropped 4 bases, with 16 bases sitting between them. The variable domain in full, with the rest retrieved from reference TRBV7-2 and TRBJ1-2, is GAGVSQSPSNKVTEKGKDVELRCDPISGHTALYWYRQSLGQGLEFLIYFQGNSAPDKSGLPSDRFSAERTGGSVSTLTIQRTQQEDSAVYLCASSSPREGTYGYTFGSGTRLTVV.

This clone was picked up many times. The V gene is TRBV4-2, the J gene TRBJ2-7; the D is unclear. The V gene lost 3 bases and the J gene lost 1 base, with 10 bases spanning the gap. Germline loops: CDR1 LGHNA, CDR2 YNFKEQ. This CDR3 has 14 amino acids. CDR3 in DNA: TGTGCCAGCAGCCAGGTTGACGAGTCCTACGAGCAGTACTTC. Protein product: CASSQVDESYEQYF.

The V and J genes are TRBV10-3 and TRBJ2-1; possibly TRBD2 for D (5 bases). Germline V CDR1 and CDR2: ENHRY, SYGVKD. Between the trimmed V and J ends, which lost 2 bases and 8 bases, there was a span of 19 bases. CDR3 length: 16 amino acids. The CDR3 DNA follows: TGTGCCATCAGTGAGCCCCTTCGCGGAATCGGGGATGAGCAGTTCTTC. Its translation: CAISEPLRGIGDEQFF.

The chain has TRBV6-6 and TRBJ2-7; D not resolved. Germline assignment: CDR1 MNHNY and CDR2 SVGAGI (reference sequence). The CDR3 has 14 amino acids. V lost 0 bases and J 2 bases, leaving 8 bases between the germline ends. The CDR3 sequence: CASSYSPTTYEQYF. As DNA, the CDR3 is TGTGCCAGCAGTTACTCGCCTACCACCTACGAGCAGTACTTC.

Ten or more counts support this clone. The chain links TRBV7-9 to TRBJ2-7; D unclear. V was pared by 5 bases and J by 5 bases, with 16 bases between. The CDR3 loop spans 14 amino acids. The germline V gene has CDR1 SEHNR and CDR2 FQNEAQ (reference sequence). The CDR3 sequence is CASSPVLSGDEQYF. The CDR3 bases are TGTGCCAGCAGCCCGGTATTGTCCGGCGACGAGCAGTACTTC. Drawing the rest from reference TRBV7-9 and TRBJ2-7, the complete variable domain is DTGVSQNPRHKITKRGQNVTFRCDPISEHNRLYWYRQTLGQGPEFLTYFQNEAQLEKSRLLSDRFSAERPKGSFSTLEIQRTEQGDSAMYLCASSPVLSGDEQYFGPGTRLTVT.

The chain combines TRBV10-3 with TRBJ2-5; no clear D. CDR1 is ENHRY and CDR2 is SYGVKD in the germline V gene. V shed 11 bases and J shed 4 bases, with 20 bases lying between them. The CDR3 runs 14 residues. CDR3 residues: CASRPTISRETQYF. The CDR3, as DNA: TGTGCCTCGAGACCTACTATCTCTCGAGAGACCCAGTACTTC.

V and J are TRBV7-6 and TRBJ1-2, with D possibly matching TRBD1 (5 bases). CDR3 length: 13 amino acids. V lost 6 bases, J lost 4 bases, and 12 bases lay in between. Per the germline V gene, CDR1 is SGHVS and CDR2 is FNYEAQ. CDR3 in amino acids: CASSQGGGYGYTF. The CDR3 DNA reads TGTGCCAGCAGTCAAGGTGGGGGCTATGGCTACACCTTC.

The gene calls are TRBV4-2 and TRBJ2-2, with D tentatively TRBD1 or TRBD2 (5 bases each). Germline CDR1 and CDR2: LGHNA and YNFKEQ. This CDR3 contains 17 residues. V gave up 0 bases and J gave up 4 bases, with 15 bases separating them. This CDR3 reads CASSQDSGWDATGELFF. Written as DNA, the CDR3 is TGTGCCAGCAGCCAAGATTCTGGGTGGGACGCCACCGGGGAGCTGTTTTTT.

About this clone: The sample has other DNA sequences that encode this CDR3 too. This chain connects TRBV5-4 to TRBJ1-2; D perhaps matches TRBD1 (5 bases). From germline, CDR1 is SGHNT and CDR2 YYREEE (reference sequence). The V end lost 4 bases, the J end lost 0 bases, and 10 bases lay between the germline ends. The CDR3 runs to 14 residues. Here the CDR3 DNA reads TGTGCCAGCAGCCTTGGGACCGCTAACTATGGCTACACCTTC. Translating it yields CASSLGTANYGYTF.

In this sample, this clone turned up many times. The rearrangement joins TRBV5-1 to TRBJ2-7; 8 nucleotides agree with TRBD2. The CDR3 is made up of 15 amino acids. In germline, CDR1 is SGHRS, CDR2 YFSETQ. The V and J ends lost 1 base and 5 bases, in that order; junction bases with no gene match: 8. The CDR3 nucleotides are TGCGCCAGCAGCTTGAGGACGGGAGGGAGTAACGAGCAGTACTTC. Protein product: CASSLRTGGSNEQYF. The variable domain in full, completed from reference TRBV5-1 and TRBJ2-7, reads KAGVTQTPRYLIKTRGQQVTLSCSPISGHRSVSWYQQTPGQGLQFLFEYFSETQRNKGNFPGRFSGRQFSNSRSEMNVSTLELGDSALYLCASSLRTGGSNEQYFGPGTRLTVT.